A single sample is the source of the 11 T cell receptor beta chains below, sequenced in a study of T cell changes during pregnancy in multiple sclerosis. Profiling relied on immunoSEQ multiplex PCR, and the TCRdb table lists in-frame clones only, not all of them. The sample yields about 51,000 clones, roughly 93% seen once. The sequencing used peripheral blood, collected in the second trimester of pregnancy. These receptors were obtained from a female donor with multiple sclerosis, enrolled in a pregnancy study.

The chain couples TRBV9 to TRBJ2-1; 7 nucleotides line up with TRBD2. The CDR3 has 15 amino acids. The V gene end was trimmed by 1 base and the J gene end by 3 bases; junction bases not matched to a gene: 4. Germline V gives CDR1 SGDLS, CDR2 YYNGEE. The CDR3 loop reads CASSVTPGGYNEQFF. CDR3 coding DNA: TGTGCCAGCAGCGTAACTCCGGGAGGCTACAATGAGCAGTTCTTC.

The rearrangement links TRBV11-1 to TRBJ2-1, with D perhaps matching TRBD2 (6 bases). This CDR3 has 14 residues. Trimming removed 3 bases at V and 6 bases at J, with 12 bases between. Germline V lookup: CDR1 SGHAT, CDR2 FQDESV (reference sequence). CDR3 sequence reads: CASSFGGGGNEQFF. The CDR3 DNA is TGTGCCAGCAGCTTCGGGGGAGGTGGCAATGAGCAGTTCTTC.

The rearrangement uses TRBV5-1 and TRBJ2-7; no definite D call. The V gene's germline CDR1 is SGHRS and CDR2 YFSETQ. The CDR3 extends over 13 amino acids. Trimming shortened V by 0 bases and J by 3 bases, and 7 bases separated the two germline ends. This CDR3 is CASSLVGGYEQYF. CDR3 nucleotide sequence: TGCGCCAGCAGCTTGGTTGGCGGCTACGAGCAGTACTTC.

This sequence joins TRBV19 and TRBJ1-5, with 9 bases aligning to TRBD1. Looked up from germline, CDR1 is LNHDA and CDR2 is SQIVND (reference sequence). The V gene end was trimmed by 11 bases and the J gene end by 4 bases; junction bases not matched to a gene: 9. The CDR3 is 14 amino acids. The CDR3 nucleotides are TGTGCCGCAGCCACCGGGACAGGGAATCAGCCCCAGCATTTT. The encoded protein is CAAATGTGNQPQHF.

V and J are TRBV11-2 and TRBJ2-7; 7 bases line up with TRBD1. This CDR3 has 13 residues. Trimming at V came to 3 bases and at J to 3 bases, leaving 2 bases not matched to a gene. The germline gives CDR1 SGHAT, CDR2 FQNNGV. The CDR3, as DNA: TGTGCCAGCAGCTTGGGACAGAACTACGAGCAGTACTTC. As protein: CASSLGQNYEQYF.

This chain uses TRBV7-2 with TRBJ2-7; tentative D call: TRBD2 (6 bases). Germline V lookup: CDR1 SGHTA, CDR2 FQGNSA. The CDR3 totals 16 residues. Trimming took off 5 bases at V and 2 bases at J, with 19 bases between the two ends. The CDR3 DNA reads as TGTGCCAGCAGCGCCAAGGGATCGGCGGGGACCTACGAGCAGTACTTC. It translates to CASSAKGSAGTYEQYF. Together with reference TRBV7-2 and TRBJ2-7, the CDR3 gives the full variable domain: GAGVSQSPSNKVTEKGKDVELRCDPISGHTALYWYRQSLGQGLEFLIYFQGNSAPDKSGLPSDRFSAERTGGSVSTLTIQRTQQEDSAVYLCASSAKGSAGTYEQYFGPGTRLTVT.

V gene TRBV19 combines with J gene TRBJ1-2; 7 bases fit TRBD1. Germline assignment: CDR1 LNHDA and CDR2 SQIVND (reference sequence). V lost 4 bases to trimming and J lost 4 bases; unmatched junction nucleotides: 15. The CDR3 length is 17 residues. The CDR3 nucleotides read TGTGCCAGTAGTACCACCCGAACAGGGGTAAGGGTCTATGGCTACACCTTC. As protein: CASSTTRTGVRVYGYTF.

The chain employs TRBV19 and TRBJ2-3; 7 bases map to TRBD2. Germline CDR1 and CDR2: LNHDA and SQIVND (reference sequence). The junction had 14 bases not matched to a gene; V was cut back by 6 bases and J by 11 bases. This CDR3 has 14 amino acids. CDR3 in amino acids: CASSRGPIAGEQYF. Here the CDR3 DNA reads TGTGCCAGTAGCCGAGGGCCCATCGCGGGAGAGCAGTATTTT. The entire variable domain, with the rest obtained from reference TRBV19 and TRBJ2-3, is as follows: DGGITQSPKYLFRKEGQNVTLSCEQNLNHDAMYWYRQDPGQGLRLIYYSQIVNDFQKGDIAEGYSVSREKKESFPLTVTSAQKNPTAFYLCASSRGPIAGEQYFGPGTRLTVL.

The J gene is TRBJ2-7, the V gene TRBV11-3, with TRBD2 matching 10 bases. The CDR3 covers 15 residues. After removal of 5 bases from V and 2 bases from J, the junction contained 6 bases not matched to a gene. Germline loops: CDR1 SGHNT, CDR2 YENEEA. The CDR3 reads CASSPRTSGPYEQYF. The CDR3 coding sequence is TGTGCCAGCAGCCCAAGGACTAGCGGCCCCTACGAGCAGTACTTC.

The CDR3 region is CASSQDWRQGSGTDTQYF. The CDR3 region has the DNA TGCGCCAGCAGCCAAGATTGGAGACAGGGGTCTGGCACAGATACGCAGTATTTT. V is TRBV4-3 and J is TRBJ2-3, with 8 bases that match TRBD1. Germline trimming cut 0 bases from V and 1 base from J; bases unmatched to any gene: 9. The CDR3 consists of 18 residues. Germline V gene sequence: CDR1 LGHNA, CDR2 YSLEER.

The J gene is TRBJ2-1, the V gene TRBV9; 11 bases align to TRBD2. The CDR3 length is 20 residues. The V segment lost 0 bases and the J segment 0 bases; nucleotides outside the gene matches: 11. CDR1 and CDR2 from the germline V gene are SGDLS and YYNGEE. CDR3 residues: CASSVGGRVAGGISYNEQFF. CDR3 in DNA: TGTGCCAGCAGCGTAGGTGGCCGGGTAGCGGGAGGGATCTCCTACAATGAGCAGTTCTTC.